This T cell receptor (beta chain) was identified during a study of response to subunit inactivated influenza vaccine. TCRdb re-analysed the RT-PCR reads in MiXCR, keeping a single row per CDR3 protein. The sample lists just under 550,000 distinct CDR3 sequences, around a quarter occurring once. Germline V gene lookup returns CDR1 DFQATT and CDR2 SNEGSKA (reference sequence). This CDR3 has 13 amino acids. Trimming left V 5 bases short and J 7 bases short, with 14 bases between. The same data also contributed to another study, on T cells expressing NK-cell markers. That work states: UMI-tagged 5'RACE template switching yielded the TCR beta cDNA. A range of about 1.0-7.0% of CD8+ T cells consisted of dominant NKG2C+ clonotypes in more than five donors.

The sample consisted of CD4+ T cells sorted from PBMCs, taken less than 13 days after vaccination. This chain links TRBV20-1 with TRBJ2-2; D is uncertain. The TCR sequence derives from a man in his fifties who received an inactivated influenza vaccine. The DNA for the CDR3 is TGCAGTGCTTCATCATCTAGTTTCGGGGAGCTGTTTTTT. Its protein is CSASSSSFGELFF.